The 6 T cell receptor beta chains given below trace back to one sample, sequenced in a study of response to subunit inactivated influenza vaccine (dated by TCRdb to between 2018 and 2020). Library preparation was by RT-PCR. These reads were obtained on an Illumina HiSeq 2500. The raw public data were reprocessed by TCRdb itself: fastp quality trimming at Q25, MiXCR clonotype calling, in-frame beta chains only. For every CDR3 protein sequence, its rows merge into one entry that carries the most common genes and DNA. The sample table contains about 780,000 distinct CDR3 sequences; only one count was recorded for roughly 20% of them. The leading ten clones occupy roughly a tenth of the sample. Sequences were derived from PBMCs from blood, sampled approximately 5 days after vaccination. These receptors came from a man aged 50-59 years who received an inactivated influenza vaccine. Donor details come from another sample of the same person, matched by shared clones.

This clonotype has more than one count but fewer than ten. The chain combines TRBV5-1 with TRBJ2-7, with unresolved D. V dropped 0 bases and J dropped 4 bases, with 8 bases sitting between them. CDR1 and CDR2 (germline): SGHRS, YFSETQ. The CDR3 runs 13 residues. CDR3 DNA sequence: TGCGCCAGCAGCTTGGGACGGATGTACGAGCAGTACTTC. This codes for CASSLGRMYEQYF.

This clonotype occurred many times. This chain connects TRBV24-1 to TRBJ2-1; 10 bases are a match to TRBD1. The CDR3 covers 16 residues. Trimming removed 3 bases from V and 8 bases from J; junction bases left unmatched: 9. Germline V CDR1 and CDR2: KGHDR, SFDVKD. The CDR3 sequence is CATSDGSGTGVDEQFF. The CDR3 bases are TGTGCCACCAGTGATGGCTCCGGGACAGGGGTGGATGAGCAGTTCTTC.

At least ten counts were recorded for this clonotype. V usage is TRBV29-1 and J usage is TRBJ2-7, with 7 bases lining up with TRBD2. There are 15 residues in the CDR3. Losses at the gene ends were 2 bases for V and 2 bases for J; bases not matched to a gene: 9. Germline lookup yields CDR1 SQVTM and CDR2 ANQGSEA. The CDR3 nucleotides are TGCAGCGTTGAAACGGGTACTAGCGAGACCTACGAGCAGTACTTC. It specifies CSVETGTSETYEQYF.

The J gene is TRBJ1-4, the V gene TRBV4-2; possible D gene TRBD1, 6 bases. Between the trimmed V and J ends, which lost 4 bases and 4 bases, there was a span of 10 bases. The CDR3 sequence is 14 residues long. Germline CDR1 is LGHNA and CDR2 is YNFKEQ. The DNA for the CDR3 is TGTGCCAGCAGCCCGGACAGCGATAATGAAAAACTGTTTTTT. It specifies CASSPDSDNEKLFF.

The chain joins TRBV6-2 or TRBV6-3 to TRBJ2-3; D is undetermined. Between the trimmed V and J ends, which lost 6 bases and 0 bases, there was a span of 19 bases. The CDR3 runs to 17 residues. Germline V gene lookup returns CDR1 MNHEY and CDR2 SVGEGT. The CDR3 loop is CASSRRVGAWSTDTQYF. The CDR3 DNA follows: TGTGCCAGCAGCCGACGTGTGGGTGCGTGGAGCACAGATACGCAGTATTTT.

The chain is built from TRBV12-3 or TRBV12-4 and TRBJ1-1; TRBD1 is a possible D gene (5 bases). The length of the CDR3 is 14 residues. Trimming pared 3 bases from V and 7 bases from J, leaving 15 bases between. The CDR3 sequence is CASSLGPFRDEAFF. CDR3 coding DNA: TGTGCCAGCAGTTTGGGGCCATTTCGAGATGAAGCTTTCTTT.